The clone carrying this TCR beta chain has ten or more counts. The germline V gene encodes CDR1 DFQATT and CDR2 SNEGSKA (reference sequence). This CDR3 has 13 residues. V was clipped by 2 bases and J by 2 bases, with 7 bases between them. Libraries of TCR beta came from iRepertoire HTBI primers plus Arm-PCR of CDR3 regions. Each CDR3 protein is one row after TCRdb ran MiXCR on the multiplex PCR reads. The table records 350,000 to 450,000 distinct CDR3 sequences, about 11% of them present only once. The time point here: newly diagnosed GD, antithyroid drugs for less than 3 months. There was RNA extracted from PBMCs, and the TCR library was made from it. The entry originates in a study of regulatory T cells in long-lasting Graves disease. This same sample was also taken into another study, of T cells in Graves' hyperthyroidism and ophthalmopathy. From that report: No ophthalmopathy progression within 18 months constituted stable Graves' hyperthyroidism.

The TCR sequence derives from a woman aged 18-35 years with Graves disease. V and J are TRBV20-1 and TRBJ1-5; D remains unclear. The sample here was peripheral blood mononuclear cells (PBMCs), taken at new diagnosis, from a patient treated with antithyroid drugs. The CDR3 DNA reads TGCAGTGCTAGACTCGGCGGCAATCAGCCCCAGCATTTT. As protein: CSARLGGNQPQHF.